In its sample, the clone carrying this T cell receptor beta chain was seen a few times. Its specificity is unknown. In the authors' methods: Differences in CDR3 between clinicopathological groups were drawn on to build a classifier intended to discriminate distant-metastatic papillary thyroid cancer patients. TCRdb recomputed clones from the PCR reads via MiXCR. The V and J calls here are based on TCRdb, not the publication. The sample consists of approximately 84,000 clones, 15% of them appearing once. There were no patients who had received any treatment before thyroid surgery. Germline CDR1 SGHDN, CDR2 FVKESK. Trimming at V came to 8 bases and at J to 5 bases, leaving 8 bases not matched to a gene. CDR3 length: 14 amino acids. The data stem from a study of metastatic and nonmetastatic thyroid tumors. On the study more broadly: Malignant and benign thyroid patients had repertoires compared in peripheral blood and tumor or nodule tissue. Study results and caveats: It was reported that TCR beta diversity was significantly higher in malignant thyroid tumors than benign nodules, in blood and tumor.

The TCR originated in a female donor with papillary thyroid cancer or a benign thyroid nodule (not recorded which). Some clones in this sample may be carry-over from other donors' samples. Sequencing input: blood. V gene TRBV14 combines with J gene TRBJ2-2; 7 bases map to TRBD1. The CDR3 sequence is CASYGQVRTGELFF. In DNA, the CDR3 is TGTGCCAGCTACGGACAGGTGCGAACCGGGGAGCTGTTTTTT.